This T cell receptor (beta chain) was captured by sequencing in a study of the immune and genomic landscape of osteosarcoma (dated by TCRdb to the early 2020s). In terms of the full investigation: The overall cohort comprised 48 pediatric and adult patients with high-grade osteosarcoma, with a median age at diagnosis of approximately 30 years (range roughly 5-81). The study profiled osteosarcoma specimens with whole genome, RNA and T-cell receptor sequencing plus immunohistochemistry and reverse phase protein arrays to define immunogenic potential. The goal of the study was to explain why immune checkpoint inhibitors have shown limited clinical activity in osteosarcoma. Poor-risk disease was overrepresented in the cohort, as 73% of patients had an unfavorable pathologic response to standard therapy and approximately 67% had died. In the overall cohort, about 60% of patients were male, and approximately 80% had localized disease at diagnosis. To characterize the osteosarcoma immunogenomic landscape, TCR sequencing results were integrated with transcriptome, protein array and immunostaining data. A few patients contributed a couple of samples from the same tumor site. The full study reports these points: No statistical method determined sample size because osteosarcoma is rare and all possible samples were collected. TCR productive clonality was greater in the immune-hot C3 cluster than in the cold C1 cluster, although TCR productive clonality remained low overall. Productive TCR clonality was found to be low overall, with an average of 0.09 and a maximum of 0.3, which suggested limited T-cell clonal expansion. Clonality benchmarks were derived from external normal skin and healthy peripheral blood data rather than from matched normal tissue. Alongside the frozen tumor specimens, matched blood was collected from only a couple of patients. In five cases, a single hyperexpanded clone dominated the repertoire, and each of these five cases had fewer than 100 T-cell clonotypes.

Spanning cysteine to phenylalanine, the CDR3 consists of 13 amino acids. This entry keeps only the CDR3 DNA: 39 bases, framed from base 1. TCR beta chain CDR3 regions were immunosequenced using the ImmunoSEQ Assay (Adaptive Biotechnologies). In the authors' own workflow: TCRB rearrangements, read counts, read proportions and gene usage were exported through the ImmunoSEQ Analyzer platform. Using productive rearrangements, T-cell clonality was calculated as 1 minus Pielou's evenness. In the clonal space homeostasis analysis, clonotypes were sorted into rare, small, medium, large or hyperexpanded (0.01 to 1 of the repertoire) bins. TCR productive clonality was compared across immune clusters C1, C2 and C3 using the Wilcoxon rank sum test. Entries here come from immuneACCESS through TCRdb and include only in-frame sequences with V and J called. Some clones fail to appear in such tables; in the studies checked, an unresolved V gene covers under half of the shortfall, and the cause of the remainder is unknown. V and J calls and clone size are given by that table; D and trimming were obtained from the DNA. This sample holds thousands of clones; around 72% were observed only once. Clones ranked in the top ten supply roughly 13% of the sample.

Specimens were post-treatment primary, local recurrence and metastasis tumors from poor-prognosis patients. Comment on this clone: The antigen it binds to is not known. Base qualities are not recorded, but no much larger clone differs from it by a single base.

This TCR was recovered from a human donor with osteosarcoma. Sequenced input: osteosarcoma tumor tissue from the lung. This chain joins TRBV21-1 to TRBJ1-2. TRBV21-1 is assigned pseudogene status. Read as DNA, the sequence is TGTGCCAGCAGCAGCACTGCTAACTATGGCTACACCTTC. It is translated as CASSSTANYGYTF.